This T cell receptor (beta chain) originates from a study of read filtering for tumor transcriptome and immune sequencing. A remark on this clonotype: One base away lies a much larger clone, so this may be a sequencing read error.

This library used about 360 ng RNA and molecular barcoded adaptors spanning alpha/delta and beta/gamma chains. TCRdb called the reads again in MiXCR, with one record for every CDR3 protein. Of fewer than 150,000 distinct CDR3 sequences listed, over 10% are singletons. The CDR3 extends over 13 amino acids. Germline CDR1 and CDR2: SGHNT and YYREEE (reference sequence). The sequencing sample was made of a population of CD138-negative cells sorted from bone marrow. The TCR comes from a donor at least 40 years old with multiple myeloma. The rearrangement joins TRBV5-4 to TRBJ2-1; no firm D call. This chain's CDR3 is CASKGNSYNVQFF. CDR3 DNA: TGTGCCAGCAAAGGGAACTCCTACAATGTGCAGTTCTTC.